Listed below are T cell receptor beta chains from one sample, sequenced in a study of blood T cells in healthy people across ages. TCRdb re-analysed the 5' RACE reads in MiXCR, keeping a single row per CDR3 protein. Found here are fewer than 900,000 distinct CDR3 sequences, roughly 43% of them singletons; the top ten hold roughly 20%. The sequenced sample was blood. The receptors come from a woman aged 55 to 70 in good health. Each CDR3 is given with its conserved first and last residue. A D gene is named only where the DNA matches it firmly. Size is omitted from some rows. Given values are once, few, many or a class for expanded clones.

j_gene: TRBJ2-1; v_gene: TRBV29-1; d_gene: .; abundance: few; CDR3aa: CSVPVRDKTSEQFF; CDR3nt: TGCAGCGTTCCAGTCCGGGACAAGACGAGTGAGCAGTTCTTC
j_gene: TRBJ1-2; v_gene: TRBV14; d_gene: .; abundance: .; CDR3aa: CASSQDWDRNYGYTF; CDR3nt: TGTGCCAGCAGCCAAGATTGGGACCGTAACTATGGCTACACCTTC
j_gene: TRBJ2-3; v_gene: TRBV6-1; d_gene: .; abundance: .; CDR3aa: CASRLSSGRTDTQYF; CDR3nt: TGTGCCAGCAGACTATCGTCGGGGCGCACAGATACGCAGTATTTT
j_gene: TRBJ2-5; v_gene: TRBV7-8; d_gene: TRBD2; abundance: few; CDR3aa: CASSLVTSGSQVGETQYF; CDR3nt: TGTGCCAGCAGCTTAGTCACTAGCGGGTCCCAGGTCGGGGAGACCCAGTACTTC
j_gene: TRBJ1-2; v_gene: TRBV7-2; d_gene: .; abundance: .; CDR3aa: CASSPWVGNYGYTF; CDR3nt: TGTGCCAGCAGCCCGTGGGTGGGGAACTATGGCTACACCTTC
j_gene: TRBJ1-6; v_gene: TRBV27; d_gene: .; abundance: few; CDR3aa: CASSSPASPGGDSPLHF; CDR3nt: TGTGCCAGCAGTTCTCCCGCCTCCCCGGGGGGAGATTCACCCCTCCACTTT
j_gene: TRBJ1-2; v_gene: TRBV3-1; d_gene: .; abundance: few; CDR3aa: CASSPGARYGYTF; CDR3nt: TGTGCCAGCAGCCCGGGGGCGCGGTATGGCTACACCTTC
j_gene: TRBJ1-5; v_gene: TRBV7-3; d_gene: .; abundance: .; CDR3aa: CASSTGPDQPQHF; CDR3nt: TGTGCCAGCAGCACCGGTCCCGATCAGCCCCAGCATTTT
j_gene: TRBJ2-7; v_gene: TRBV4-3; d_gene: .; abundance: .; CDR3aa: CASSQRVQDESIQYF; CDR3nt: TGCGCCAGCAGCCAAAGGGTACAGGATGAATCAATTCAGTACTTC
j_gene: TRBJ2-7; v_gene: TRBV13; d_gene: .; abundance: few; CDR3aa: CASSSEGAYEQYF; CDR3nt: TGTGCCAGCAGCTCCGAGGGAGCCTACGAGCAGTACTTC
j_gene: TRBJ2-7; v_gene: TRBV12-3/TRBV12-4; d_gene: .; abundance: .; CDR3aa: CASKGVVHYEQYF; CDR3nt: TGTGCCAGCAAGGGCGTAGTTCATTACGAGCAGTACTTC
j_gene: TRBJ2-5; v_gene: TRBV10-1; d_gene: TRBD2; abundance: .; CDR3aa: CASRGGRAGEETQYF; CDR3nt: TGCGCCAGCAGGGGGGGAAGGGCGGGAGAAGAGACCCAGTACTTC
j_gene: TRBJ2-7; v_gene: TRBV24-1; d_gene: .; abundance: .; CDR3aa: CATSDLRVGRVVSYEQYF; CDR3nt: TGTGCCACCAGTGATTTGCGCGTCGGCAGGGTAGTTTCCTACGAGCAGTACTTC
j_gene: TRBJ2-1; v_gene: TRBV10-3; d_gene: TRBD2; abundance: .; CDR3aa: CAISDRRLGSGEGNEQFF; CDR3nt: TGTGCCATCAGTGACCGCCGACTCGGTAGCGGGGAGGGGAATGAGCAGTTCTTC
j_gene: TRBJ2-5; v_gene: TRBV20-1; d_gene: .; abundance: few; CDR3aa: CSARDFSKGQYF; CDR3nt: TGCAGTGCTAGAGATTTTAGCAAAGGGCAGTACTTC
j_gene: TRBJ1-2; v_gene: TRBV28; d_gene: .; abundance: few; CDR3aa: CASSPGSAAVNYGYTF; CDR3nt: TGTGCCAGCAGTCCCGGCTCAGCAGCGGTTAACTATGGCTACACCTTC
j_gene: TRBJ1-6; v_gene: TRBV18; d_gene: .; abundance: .; CDR3aa: CASSQETDYSPLHF; CDR3nt: TGTGCCAGCTCACAGGAGACAGATTATTCACCCCTCCACTTT
j_gene: TRBJ2-5; v_gene: TRBV7-2; d_gene: TRBD2; abundance: many; CDR3aa: CASGPSGRGGETQYF; CDR3nt: TGTGCCAGCGGACCTAGCGGGAGGGGAGGAGAGACCCAGTACTTC
j_gene: TRBJ2-5; v_gene: TRBV2; d_gene: TRBD1; abundance: .; CDR3aa: CASSDRRDRGGFQETQYF; CDR3nt: TGTGCCAGCAGTGATCGGAGAGACAGGGGGGGATTCCAAGAGACCCAGTACTTC
j_gene: TRBJ1-4; v_gene: TRBV3-1; d_gene: .; abundance: few; CDR3aa: CASSNTGLATNEKLFF; CDR3nt: TGTGCCAGCAGCAACACAGGGCTAGCAACTAATGAAAAACTGTTTTTT
j_gene: TRBJ2-1; v_gene: TRBV7-2; d_gene: TRBD2; abundance: .; CDR3aa: CASSPPAGGGYNEQFF; CDR3nt: TGTGCCAGCAGCCCGCCTGCGGGGGGGGGCTACAATGAGCAGTTCTTC
j_gene: TRBJ2-3; v_gene: TRBV20-1; d_gene: .; abundance: .; CDR3aa: CSARDKSYTTPADTQYF; CDR3nt: TGCAGTGCTAGAGATAAGTCGTACACTACTCCCGCAGATACGCAGTATTTT
j_gene: TRBJ2-3; v_gene: TRBV24-1; d_gene: TRBD1; abundance: .; CDR3aa: CATSEAGTGVRDTQYF; CDR3nt: TGTGCCACCAGTGAAGCCGGGACAGGGGTGAGAGATACGCAGTATTTT
j_gene: TRBJ2-7; v_gene: TRBV4-1; d_gene: .; abundance: .; CDR3aa: CASSQTLIQGKGESYEQYF; CDR3nt: TGCGCCAGCAGCCAGACACTCATTCAGGGTAAAGGGGAGTCCTACGAGCAGTACTTC
j_gene: TRBJ1-2; v_gene: TRBV6-2/TRBV6-3; d_gene: TRBD1; abundance: .; CDR3aa: CASSLGTGFGYTF; CDR3nt: TGTGCCAGCAGCCTCGGGACAGGGTTCGGCTACACCTTC
j_gene: TRBJ2-7; v_gene: TRBV6-2/TRBV6-3; d_gene: .; abundance: few; CDR3aa: CASSRQEDEQYF; CDR3nt: TGTGCCAGCAGTCGACAGGAGGACGAGCAGTACTTC
j_gene: TRBJ1-2; v_gene: TRBV9; d_gene: TRBD1; abundance: .; CDR3aa: CASSVLGTGDGYTF; CDR3nt: TGTGCCAGCAGCGTACTCGGGACAGGGGATGGCTACACCTTC
j_gene: TRBJ2-7; v_gene: TRBV20-1; d_gene: .; abundance: .; CDR3aa: CSARDYRTSSYEQYF; CDR3nt: TGCAGTGCTAGAGATTATAGGACGAGCTCCTACGAGCAGTACTTC
j_gene: TRBJ1-6; v_gene: TRBV10-3; d_gene: TRBD1; abundance: few; CDR3aa: CAISADRARRDSPLHF; CDR3nt: TGTGCCATCAGTGCTGACAGGGCCAGGCGCGATTCACCCCTCCACTTT
j_gene: TRBJ2-7; v_gene: TRBV20-1; d_gene: TRBD2; abundance: .; CDR3aa: CSARVLAVSYEQYF; CDR3nt: TGCAGTGCTAGGGTACTAGCGGTCTCCTACGAGCAGTACTTC
j_gene: TRBJ1-4; v_gene: TRBV7-9; d_gene: TRBD1; abundance: .; CDR3aa: CASRPGQGNEKLFF; CDR3nt: TGTGCCAGCAGACCCGGACAGGGTAATGAAAAACTGTTTTTT
j_gene: TRBJ1-1; v_gene: TRBV7-2; d_gene: TRBD1; abundance: .; CDR3aa: CASSLGQGIAEAFF; CDR3nt: TGTGCCAGCAGCTTGGGACAGGGGATCGCTGAAGCTTTCTTT
j_gene: TRBJ1-5; v_gene: TRBV12-3/TRBV12-4; d_gene: TRBD1; abundance: .; CDR3aa: CASIPGGDTGGPQHF; CDR3nt: TGTGCCAGCATCCCAGGGGGAGATACAGGTGGGCCCCAGCATTTT
j_gene: TRBJ1-6; v_gene: TRBV5-1; d_gene: .; abundance: few; CDR3aa: CASSPRDPGNSPLHF; CDR3nt: TGCGCCAGCAGCCCCCGGGACCCGGGAAATTCACCCCTCCACTTT
j_gene: TRBJ1-1; v_gene: TRBV3-1; d_gene: .; abundance: once; CDR3aa: CASSQVWGNTEAFF; CDR3nt: TGTGCCAGCAGCCAAGTTTGGGGGAACACTGAAGCTTTCTTT
j_gene: TRBJ2-7; v_gene: TRBV5-1; d_gene: .; abundance: many; CDR3aa: CASSTGTPFYEQYF; CDR3nt: TGCGCCAGCAGTACCGGGACCCCGTTCTACGAGCAGTACTTC
j_gene: TRBJ2-3; v_gene: TRBV2; d_gene: TRBD2; abundance: .; CDR3aa: CASSGLAGLSDTQYF; CDR3nt: TGTGCCAGCAGTGGACTAGCGGGGTTGTCAGATACGCAGTATTTT
j_gene: TRBJ1-1; v_gene: TRBV5-1; d_gene: .; abundance: few; CDR3aa: CASSPLAGTEAFF; CDR3nt: TGCGCCAGCAGCCCTTTGGCGGGCACTGAAGCTTTCTTT
j_gene: TRBJ1-1; v_gene: TRBV20-1; d_gene: .; abundance: .; CDR3aa: CSARATGSTTEAFF; CDR3nt: TGCAGTGCTAGGGCAACAGGGTCGACCACTGAAGCTTTCTTT
j_gene: TRBJ2-6; v_gene: TRBV12-3/TRBV12-4; d_gene: .; abundance: many; CDR3aa: CASAGFFSGANVLTF; CDR3nt: TGTGCCAGCGCAGGTTTCTTCTCTGGGGCCAACGTCCTGACTTTC
j_gene: TRBJ2-2; v_gene: TRBV5-1; d_gene: .; abundance: once; CDR3aa: CASSQEITGELFF; CDR3nt: TGCGCCAGCAGCCAAGAGATAACCGGGGAGCTGTTTTTT
j_gene: TRBJ2-7; v_gene: TRBV11-2; d_gene: TRBD2; abundance: once; CDR3aa: CASSLLGLAIYEQYF; CDR3nt: TGTGCCAGCAGCTTACTGGGACTAGCGATCTACGAGCAGTACTTC
j_gene: TRBJ2-1; v_gene: TRBV20-1; d_gene: TRBD2; abundance: few; CDR3aa: CSARDQRGTISYNEQFF; CDR3nt: TGCAGTGCTAGGGACCAGCGGGGGACTATCTCCTACAATGAGCAGTTCTTC
j_gene: TRBJ2-3; v_gene: TRBV7-9; d_gene: .; abundance: .; CDR3aa: CASRSPTARAGYF; CDR3nt: TGTGCCAGCAGATCACCGACCGCCCGAGCGGGGTATTTT
j_gene: TRBJ1-2; v_gene: TRBV27; d_gene: TRBD1; abundance: .; CDR3aa: CASSQRDSYGYTF; CDR3nt: TGTGCCAGCAGTCAAAGGGACAGCTATGGCTACACCTTC
j_gene: TRBJ1-2; v_gene: TRBV20-1; d_gene: .; abundance: .; CDR3aa: CSAHRITNGANYGYTF; CDR3nt: TGCAGTGCTCACCGAATAACTAACGGAGCTAACTATGGCTACACCTTC
j_gene: TRBJ1-2; v_gene: TRBV20-1; d_gene: TRBD1; abundance: .; CDR3aa: CSAFWTGGSGYTF; CDR3nt: TGCAGTGCTTTCTGGACAGGGGGGTCTGGCTACACCTTC
j_gene: TRBJ2-7; v_gene: TRBV7-9; d_gene: .; abundance: once; CDR3aa: CASSLGEGEEYF; CDR3nt: TGTGCCAGCAGCTTAGGTGAGGGAGAGGAGTACTTC
j_gene: TRBJ2-3; v_gene: TRBV7-3; d_gene: TRBD1; abundance: .; CDR3aa: CADPRTGSTDTQYF; CDR3nt: TGTGCTGATCCCAGGACAGGTAGCACAGATACGCAGTATTTT
j_gene: TRBJ2-1; v_gene: TRBV25-1; d_gene: TRBD2; abundance: .; CDR3aa: CASSEFAAGAYDEQFF; CDR3nt: TGTGCCAGCAGTGAATTCGCAGCGGGAGCTTACGATGAGCAGTTCTTC
j_gene: TRBJ2-1; v_gene: TRBV5-6; d_gene: TRBD2; abundance: many; CDR3aa: CASSLTSGNEQFF; CDR3nt: TGTGCCAGCAGCCTGACTAGCGGCAATGAGCAGTTCTTC
j_gene: TRBJ2-2; v_gene: TRBV28; d_gene: TRBD2; abundance: .; CDR3aa: CASSPSGLAGGPRTGELFF; CDR3nt: TGTGCCAGCAGCCCTTCCGGACTAGCGGGGGGGCCTCGGACCGGGGAGCTGTTTTTT